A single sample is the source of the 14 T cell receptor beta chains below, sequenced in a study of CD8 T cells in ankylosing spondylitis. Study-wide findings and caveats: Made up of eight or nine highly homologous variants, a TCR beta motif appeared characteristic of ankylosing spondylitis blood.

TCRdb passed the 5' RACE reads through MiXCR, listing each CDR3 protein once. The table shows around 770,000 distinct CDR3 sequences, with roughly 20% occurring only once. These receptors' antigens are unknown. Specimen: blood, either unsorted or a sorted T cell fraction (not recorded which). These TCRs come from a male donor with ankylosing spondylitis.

This chain's CDR3 is CASSPGRVNYGYTF. CDR3 nucleotide sequence: TGTGCCAGCAGTCCTGGGCGGGTTAACTATGGCTACACCTTC. V gene TRBV12-3 or TRBV12-4 combines with J gene TRBJ1-2; D is unclear. Trimming removed 5 bases from V and 1 base from J, with 11 bases in between. The CDR3 is made up of 14 amino acids.

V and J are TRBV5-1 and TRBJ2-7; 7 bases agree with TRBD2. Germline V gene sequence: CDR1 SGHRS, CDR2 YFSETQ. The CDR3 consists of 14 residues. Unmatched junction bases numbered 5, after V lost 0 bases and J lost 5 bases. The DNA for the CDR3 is TGCGCCAGCAGCTTGGGACTAGCCGCGAACGAGCAGTACTTC. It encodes CASSLGLAANEQYF.

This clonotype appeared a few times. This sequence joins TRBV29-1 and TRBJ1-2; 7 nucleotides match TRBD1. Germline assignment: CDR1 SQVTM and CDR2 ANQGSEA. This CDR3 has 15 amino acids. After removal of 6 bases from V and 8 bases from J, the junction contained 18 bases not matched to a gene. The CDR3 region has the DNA TGCAGCGTCGCCCCGGGACAGACGATCCTAAGCGGCTACACCTTC. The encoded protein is CSVAPGQTILSGYTF.

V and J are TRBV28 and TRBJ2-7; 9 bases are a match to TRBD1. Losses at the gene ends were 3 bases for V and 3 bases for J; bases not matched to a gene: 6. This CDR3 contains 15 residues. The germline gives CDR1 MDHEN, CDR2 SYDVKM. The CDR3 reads CASSFYRGPDYEQYF. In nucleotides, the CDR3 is TGTGCCAGCAGTTTTTACAGGGGGCCGGACTACGAGCAGTACTTC.

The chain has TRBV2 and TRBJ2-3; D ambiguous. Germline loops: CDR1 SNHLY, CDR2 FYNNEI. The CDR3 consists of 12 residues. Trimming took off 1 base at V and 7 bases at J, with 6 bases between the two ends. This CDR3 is CASSEGLYTQYF. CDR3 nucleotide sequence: TGTGCCAGCAGTGAAGGACTGTATACGCAGTATTTT.

In nucleotides, the CDR3 is TGTGCCAGCAGCTTAGCCCGAGGAGAAGGCTACACCTTC. Amino acids: CASSLARGEGYTF. This chain links TRBV7-9 with TRBJ1-2; the D is unclear. Looked up from germline, CDR1 is SEHNR and CDR2 is FQNEAQ (reference sequence). The CDR3 length is 13 residues. With 0 bases removed from V and 8 bases from J, the gap between germline ends came to 10 bases.

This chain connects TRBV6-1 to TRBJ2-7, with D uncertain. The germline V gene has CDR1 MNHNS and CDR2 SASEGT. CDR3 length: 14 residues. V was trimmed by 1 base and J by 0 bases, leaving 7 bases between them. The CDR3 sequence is CASSEGPSSYEQYF. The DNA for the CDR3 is TGTGCCAGCAGTGAAGGCCCTAGCTCCTACGAGCAGTACTTC.

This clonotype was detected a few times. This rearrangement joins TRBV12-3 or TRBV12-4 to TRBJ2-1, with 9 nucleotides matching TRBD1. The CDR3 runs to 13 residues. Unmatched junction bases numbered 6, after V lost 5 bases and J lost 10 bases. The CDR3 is CASSVDRGKEQFF. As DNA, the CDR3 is TGTGCCAGCAGTGTCGACAGGGGGAAAGAGCAGTTCTTC.

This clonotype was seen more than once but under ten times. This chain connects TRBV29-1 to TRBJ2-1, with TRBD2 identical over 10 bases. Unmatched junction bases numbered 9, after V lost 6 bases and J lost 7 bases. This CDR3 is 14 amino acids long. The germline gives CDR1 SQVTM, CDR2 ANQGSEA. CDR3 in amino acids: CSVIPSGSSNEQFF. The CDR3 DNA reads TGCAGCGTAATCCCTAGCGGGAGTAGTAATGAGCAGTTCTTC.

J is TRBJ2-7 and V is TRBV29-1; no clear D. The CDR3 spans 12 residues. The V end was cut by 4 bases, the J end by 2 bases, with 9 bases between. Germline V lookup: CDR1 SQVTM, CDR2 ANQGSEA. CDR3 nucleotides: TGCAGCGTTGGGAGTGCAACCTACGAGCAGTACTTC. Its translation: CSVGSATYEQYF.

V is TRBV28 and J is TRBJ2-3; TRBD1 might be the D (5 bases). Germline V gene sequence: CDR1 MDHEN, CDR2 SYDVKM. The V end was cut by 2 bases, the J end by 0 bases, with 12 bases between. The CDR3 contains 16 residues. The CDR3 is CASSLDGKGSTDTQYF. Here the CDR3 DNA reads TGTGCCAGCAGTTTAGATGGTAAGGGGAGCACAGATACGCAGTATTTT.

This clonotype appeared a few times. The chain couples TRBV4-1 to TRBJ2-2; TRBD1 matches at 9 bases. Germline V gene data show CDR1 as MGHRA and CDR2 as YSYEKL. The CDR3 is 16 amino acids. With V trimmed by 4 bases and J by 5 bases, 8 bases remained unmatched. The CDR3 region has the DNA TGCGCCAGCAGCCGTACCGGGACAGGGCTGACCGGGGAGCTGTTTTTT. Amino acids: CASSRTGTGLTGELFF.

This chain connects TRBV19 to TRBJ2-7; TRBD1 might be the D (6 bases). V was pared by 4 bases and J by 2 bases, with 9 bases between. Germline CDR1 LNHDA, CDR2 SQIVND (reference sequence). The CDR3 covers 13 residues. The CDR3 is CASSNRDTYEQYF. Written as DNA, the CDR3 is TGTGCCAGTAGTAACCGGGACACCTACGAGCAGTACTTC. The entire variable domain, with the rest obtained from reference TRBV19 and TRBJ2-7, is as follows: DGGITQSPKYLFRKEGQNVTLSCEQNLNHDAMYWYRQDPGQGLRLIYYSQIVNDFQKGDIAEGYSVSREKKESFPLTVTSAQKNPTAFYLCASSNRDTYEQYFGPGTRLTVT.

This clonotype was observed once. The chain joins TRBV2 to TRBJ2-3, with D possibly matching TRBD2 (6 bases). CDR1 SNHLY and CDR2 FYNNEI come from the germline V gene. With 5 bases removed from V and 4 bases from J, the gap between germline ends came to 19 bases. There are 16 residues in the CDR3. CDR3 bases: TGTGCCAGCAGTCCAGAGCGGGCCTTAGGGGCAGATACGCAGTATTTT. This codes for CASSPERALGADTQYF.